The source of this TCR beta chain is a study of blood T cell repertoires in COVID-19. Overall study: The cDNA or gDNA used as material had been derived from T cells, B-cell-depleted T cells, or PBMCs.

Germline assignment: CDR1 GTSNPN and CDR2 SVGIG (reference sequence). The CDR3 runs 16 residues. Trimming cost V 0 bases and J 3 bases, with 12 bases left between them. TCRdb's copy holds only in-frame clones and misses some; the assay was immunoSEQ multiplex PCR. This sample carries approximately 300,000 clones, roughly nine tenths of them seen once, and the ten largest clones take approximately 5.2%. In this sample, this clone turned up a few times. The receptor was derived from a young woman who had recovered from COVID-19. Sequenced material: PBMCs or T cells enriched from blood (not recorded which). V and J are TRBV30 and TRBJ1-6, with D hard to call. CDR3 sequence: CAWSVKWADYNSPLHF. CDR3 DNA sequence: TGTGCCTGGAGTGTTAAGTGGGCCGACTATAATTCACCCCTCCACTTT.